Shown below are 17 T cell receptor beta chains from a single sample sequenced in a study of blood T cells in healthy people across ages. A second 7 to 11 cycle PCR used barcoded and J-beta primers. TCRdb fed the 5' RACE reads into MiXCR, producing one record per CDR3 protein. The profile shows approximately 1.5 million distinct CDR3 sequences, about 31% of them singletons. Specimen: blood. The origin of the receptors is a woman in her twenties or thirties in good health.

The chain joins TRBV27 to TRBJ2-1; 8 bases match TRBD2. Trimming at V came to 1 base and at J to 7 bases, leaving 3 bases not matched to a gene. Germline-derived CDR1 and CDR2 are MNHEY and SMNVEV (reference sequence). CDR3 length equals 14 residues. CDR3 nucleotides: TGTGCCAGCAGTTTATTTAGCGGGGTGAATGAGCAGTTCTTC. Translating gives CASSLFSGVNEQFF.

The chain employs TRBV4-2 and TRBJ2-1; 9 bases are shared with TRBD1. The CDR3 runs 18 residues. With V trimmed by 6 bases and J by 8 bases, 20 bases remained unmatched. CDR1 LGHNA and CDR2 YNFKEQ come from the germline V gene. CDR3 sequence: CASRGDRAASGSRDEQFF. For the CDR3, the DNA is TGTGCCAGCAGGGGGGACAGGGCCGCGTCGGGTTCGAGGGATGAGCAGTTCTTC.

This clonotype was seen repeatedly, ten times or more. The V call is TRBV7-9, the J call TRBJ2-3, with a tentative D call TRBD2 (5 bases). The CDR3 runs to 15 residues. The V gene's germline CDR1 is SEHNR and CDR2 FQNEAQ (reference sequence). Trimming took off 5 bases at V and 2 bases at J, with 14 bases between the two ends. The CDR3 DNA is TGTGCCAGCAGCGTCAGAAAGACTACCACAGATACGCAGTATTTT. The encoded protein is CASSVRKTTTDTQYF.

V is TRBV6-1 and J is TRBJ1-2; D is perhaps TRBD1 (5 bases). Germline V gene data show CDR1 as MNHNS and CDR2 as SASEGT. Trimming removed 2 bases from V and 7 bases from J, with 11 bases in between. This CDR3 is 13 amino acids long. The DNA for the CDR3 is TGTGCCAGCAGTGAAATGGGGGTTTCTGGCTACACCTTC. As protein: CASSEMGVSGYTF.

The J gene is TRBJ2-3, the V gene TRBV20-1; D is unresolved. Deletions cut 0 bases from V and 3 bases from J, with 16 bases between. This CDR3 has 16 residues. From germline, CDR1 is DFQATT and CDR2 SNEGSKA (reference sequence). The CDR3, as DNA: TGCAGTGCTAGAGATCCTCCCGGGTCATATACAGATACGCAGTATTTT. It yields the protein CSARDPPGSYTDTQYF.

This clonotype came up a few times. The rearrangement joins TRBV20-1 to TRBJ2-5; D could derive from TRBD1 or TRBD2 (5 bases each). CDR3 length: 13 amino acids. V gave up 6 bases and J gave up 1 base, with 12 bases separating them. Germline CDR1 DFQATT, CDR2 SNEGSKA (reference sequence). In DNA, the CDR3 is TGCAGTGCAACCCGGGACGTCCAAGAGACCCAGTACTTC. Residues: CSATRDVQETQYF.

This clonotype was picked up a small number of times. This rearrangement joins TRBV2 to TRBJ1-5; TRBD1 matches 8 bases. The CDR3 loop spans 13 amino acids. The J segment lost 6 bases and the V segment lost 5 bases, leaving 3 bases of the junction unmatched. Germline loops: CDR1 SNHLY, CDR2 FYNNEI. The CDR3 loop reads CASSWTGSQPQHF. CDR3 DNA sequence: TGTGCCAGCAGTTGGACAGGGTCTCAGCCCCAGCATTTT.

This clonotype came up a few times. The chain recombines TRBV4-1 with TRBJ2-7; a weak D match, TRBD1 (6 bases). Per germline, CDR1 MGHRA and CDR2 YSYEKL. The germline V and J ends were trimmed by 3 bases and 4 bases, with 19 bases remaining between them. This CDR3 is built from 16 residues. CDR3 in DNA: TGCGCCAGCAGCCAGTCCGGCGCAGGGGATACGTACGAGCAGTACTTC. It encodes CASSQSGAGDTYEQYF.

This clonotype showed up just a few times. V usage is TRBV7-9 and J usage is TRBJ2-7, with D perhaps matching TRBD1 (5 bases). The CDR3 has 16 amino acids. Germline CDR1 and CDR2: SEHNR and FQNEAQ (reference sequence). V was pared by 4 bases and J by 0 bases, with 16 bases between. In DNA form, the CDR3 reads TGTGCCAGCAGCTCGGAGACAGCTAGGAGCTCCTACGAGCAGTACTTC. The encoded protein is CASSSETARSSYEQYF.

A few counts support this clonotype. The CDR3 is CASSLKSGGSETQYF. The CDR3 nucleotides read TGTGCCAGCAGTCTGAAGAGCGGGGGGTCGGAGACCCAGTACTTC. The chain combines TRBV6-6 with TRBJ2-5, with 9 positions matching TRBD2. J gave up 5 bases and V 5 bases, and 9 bases lay outside the gene matches. This CDR3 region has 15 residues. Germline values: CDR1 MNHNY, CDR2 SVGAGI (reference sequence).

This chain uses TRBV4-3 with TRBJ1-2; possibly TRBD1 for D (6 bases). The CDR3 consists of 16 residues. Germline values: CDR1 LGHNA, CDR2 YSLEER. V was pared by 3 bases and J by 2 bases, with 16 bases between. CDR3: CASSHTTRTGNYGYTF. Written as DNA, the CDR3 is TGCGCCAGCAGCCACACAACCCGAACAGGGAACTATGGCTACACCTTC.

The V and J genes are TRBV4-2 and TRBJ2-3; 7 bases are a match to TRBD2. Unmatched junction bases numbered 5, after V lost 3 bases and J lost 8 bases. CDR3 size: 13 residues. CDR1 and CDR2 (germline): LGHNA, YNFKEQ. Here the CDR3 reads CASSQYERGTQYF. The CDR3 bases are TGTGCCAGCAGCCAGTATGAGCGGGGTACGCAGTATTTT.

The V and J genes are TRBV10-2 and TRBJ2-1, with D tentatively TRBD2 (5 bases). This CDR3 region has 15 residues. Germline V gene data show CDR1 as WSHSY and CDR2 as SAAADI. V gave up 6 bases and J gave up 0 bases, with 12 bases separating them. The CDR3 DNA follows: TGCGCCAGCAGAGGACTCCGGAGCTCCTACAATGAGCAGTTCTTC. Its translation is CASRGLRSSYNEQFF.

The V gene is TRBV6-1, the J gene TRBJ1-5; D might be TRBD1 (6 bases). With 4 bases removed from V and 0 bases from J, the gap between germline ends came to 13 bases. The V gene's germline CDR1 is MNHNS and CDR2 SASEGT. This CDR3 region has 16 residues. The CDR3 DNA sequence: TGTGCCAGCAGTGTGAGGGGGGTCTATAGCAATCAGCCCCAGCATTTT. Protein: CASSVRGVYSNQPQHF.

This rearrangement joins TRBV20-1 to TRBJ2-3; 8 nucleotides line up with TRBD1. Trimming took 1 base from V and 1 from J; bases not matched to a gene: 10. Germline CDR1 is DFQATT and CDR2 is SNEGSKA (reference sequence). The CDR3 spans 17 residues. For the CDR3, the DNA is TGCAGTGCTAGAGTGGACAGGGCCTACCCAGGCACAGATACGCAGTATTTT. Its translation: CSARVDRAYPGTDTQYF.

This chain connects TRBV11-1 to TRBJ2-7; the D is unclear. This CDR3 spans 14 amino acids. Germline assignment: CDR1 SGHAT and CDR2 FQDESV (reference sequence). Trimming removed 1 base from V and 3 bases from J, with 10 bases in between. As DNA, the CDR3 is TGTGCCAGCAGCTTAGGCGCACTAAACTACGAGCAGTACTTC. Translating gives CASSLGALNYEQYF.

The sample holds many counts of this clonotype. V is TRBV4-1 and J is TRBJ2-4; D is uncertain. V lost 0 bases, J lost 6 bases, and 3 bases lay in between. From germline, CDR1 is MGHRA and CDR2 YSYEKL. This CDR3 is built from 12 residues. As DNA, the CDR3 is TGCGCCAGCAGCCAAGACGGAAACATTCAGTACTTC. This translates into CASSQDGNIQYF.